This T cell receptor beta chain was recorded in a study of OX40 agonist ivuxolimab in advanced cancers. Clones were read by immunoSEQ multiplex PCR, and TCRdb kept only the in-frame ones, dropping some. The sample contains approximately 23,000 clones, 86% of which appear only once. This material consisted of CD4+ or CD8+ T cells sorted from blood, taken in a trial of the OX40 agonist ivuxolimab. The sequence was obtained from an adult with an advanced solid tumor such as melanoma, head and neck, liver or kidney cancer.

The DNA of the CDR3 is TGCGCCAGCAGCTTGGACACCTACGAGCAGTACTTC. This encodes CASSLDTYEQYF. The chain employs TRBV5-1 and TRBJ2-7; no clear D gene. This CDR3 comprises 12 residues. Per the germline V gene, CDR1 is SGHRS and CDR2 is YFSETQ. Between the trimmed V and J ends, which lost 0 bases and 2 bases, there was a span of 3 bases.